This is a list of T cell receptor beta chains from one sample in a study of blood T cell repertoires in COVID-19. Profiling relied on immunoSEQ multiplex PCR, and the TCRdb table lists in-frame clones only, not all of them. The profile shows 100,000 to 110,000 clones, roughly 80% of them singletons. Sequenced: peripheral blood. These TCRs come from a man between 50 and 59 years old with active or convalescent COVID-19. Each CDR3 is given with its conserved first and last residue. The order of the fields is clone size, D gene, V gene, J gene, CDR3 DNA, CDR3 protein. D genes are given only for firm matches. Some rows have no size entry. The others give once, few or many, or a class for an expanded clone.

-	TRBD1	TRBV5-1	TRBJ1-5	TGCGCCAGCAGCCCGGGGACAGCCGATCAGCCCCAGCATTTT	CASSPGTADQPQHF
-	-	TRBV5-1	TRBJ2-7	TGCGCCAGCAGCCCCCTGCGAGCCTACGAGCAGTACTTC	CASSPLRAYEQYF
-	-	TRBV11-2	TRBJ1-6	TGTGCCAGCAGCTTAGAAGCGATAACAACTTCACCCCTCCACTTT	CASSLEAITTSPLHF
-	-	TRBV21-1	TRBJ2-5	TGTGCCAGCAGCATTCTCCCTGTCGGAGCGGGAGGAAAGCAAGAGACCCAGTACTTC	CASSILPVGAGGKQETQYF
-	TRBD2	TRBV6-5	TRBJ2-2	TGTGCCAGCGGGCGACTAGCGGGAGACGGGGAGCTGTTTTTT	CASGRLAGDGELFF
-	-	TRBV11-2	TRBJ2-7	TGTGCCAGCAGCCTGATGCGCTCCGAGCAGTACTTC	CASSLMRSEQYF
few	-	TRBV25-1	TRBJ2-2	TGTGCCAGCAGTGAGGGCAGGCCATTTACGAACACCGGGGAGCTGTTTTTT	CASSEGRPFTNTGELFF
-	-	TRBV2	TRBJ1-6	TGTGCCAGCAGGACGGTGGTGGAGTCACCCCTCCACTTT	CASRTVVESPLHF
-	TRBD1	TRBV10-2	TRBJ1-2	TGCGCCAGCAGTGAGTCGACGGGACAGACTTATGGCTACACCTTC	CASSESTGQTYGYTF
-	-	TRBV7-9	TRBJ2-2	TGTGCCAGCAGCTTAACATGGGGGGTTGGCCGAAGCACCGGGGAGCTGTTTTTT	CASSLTWGVGRSTGELFF
-	-	TRBV27	TRBJ2-7	TGTGCCAGCAGCCAAACTAGCTTATCCTACGAGCAGTACTTC	CASSQTSLSYEQYF
once	-	TRBV28	TRBJ1-4	TGTGCCAGCAGCCCCAGCCGGCGTCTAGGAGAAAAACTGTTTTTT	CASSPSRRLGEKLFF
-	-	TRBV6-1	TRBJ2-1	TGTGCCAGCAGTGAACGGGGTAATGAGCAGTTCTTC	CASSERGNEQFF
few	TRBD2	TRBV11-3	TRBJ2-1	TGTGCCAGCAGCGGACTAGCGGGAGGGACTTATGAGCAGTTCTTC	CASSGLAGGTYEQFF
-	-	TRBV5-1	TRBJ1-5	TGCGCCAGCAGCTTGACACCCTTGAGCAATCAGCCCCAGCATTTT	CASSLTPLSNQPQHF
-	TRBD1	TRBV18	TRBJ1-4	TGTGCCAGCTCACCACTCCGGACAGGAAAAAATGAAAAACTGTTTTTT	CASSPLRTGKNEKLFF
-	-	TRBV24-1	TRBJ2-2	TGTGCCACCGGTACGGGGGCGAACACCGGGGAGCTGTTTTTT	CATGTGANTGELFF
-	TRBD2	TRBV9	TRBJ2-1	TGTGCCAGCAGCGAGGCTAGCGGGCTTGAGCAGTTCTTC	CASSEASGLEQFF
-	TRBD1	TRBV5-6	TRBJ1-2	TGTGCCAGCAGCGTGCCGACAGGGGTTGCCTATGGCTACACCTTC	CASSVPTGVAYGYTF
-	TRBD2	TRBV5-1	TRBJ2-7	TGCGCCAGCAGCCCAGCGCAGGGAGGGAGTTACGAGCAGTACTTC	CASSPAQGGSYEQYF
-	TRBD1	TRBV6-5	TRBJ2-7	TGTGCCAGCAACCACGACAGGGACTACGAGCAGTACTTC	CASNHDRDYEQYF
-	-	TRBV7-9	TRBJ2-3	TGTGCCAGCAGCTCGTCTAGTTTCCAGTATTTT	CASSSSSFQYF
-	-	TRBV5-1	TRBJ2-2	TGCGCCAGCAGACTCCGGGACACAGACACCGGGGAGCTGTTTTTT	CASRLRDTDTGELFF
-	-	TRBV7-3	TRBJ2-1	TGTGCCAGCAGCTTACAGTCAGGGTCCTACAATGAGCAGTTCTTC	CASSLQSGSYNEQFF
-	TRBD2	TRBV29-1	TRBJ2-5	TGCAGCGTGGCCGGGACTAGCGGGAGGCCAAAAGAGACCCAGTACTTC	CSVAGTSGRPKETQYF
-	-	TRBV20-1	TRBJ2-7	TGCAGTGCCGACGACAGTTACGAGCAGTACTTC	CSADDSYEQYF
-	TRBD2	TRBV7-9	TRBJ2-1	TGTGCCAGCAGACCCCTAGCGGGAGGGCCTAATGAGCAGTTCTTC	CASRPLAGGPNEQFF
few	TRBD1	TRBV23-1	TRBJ1-5	TGCGCCAGCAGTCAACCGGGACAGGGGTCCAATCAGCCCCAGCATTTT	CASSQPGQGSNQPQHF
once	-	TRBV29-1	TRBJ1-4	TGCAGCGTCGCCACCGGGACACTTAATGAAAAACTGTTTTTT	CSVATGTLNEKLFF
-	TRBD2	TRBV28	TRBJ2-5	TGTGCCAGCAGTACCCTAGCGGGGGAAGAGACCCAGTACTTC	CASSTLAGEETQYF
-	-	TRBV5-1	TRBJ1-2	TGCGCCAGCAGCCGTCGAGGGGGCTATGGCTACACCTTC	CASSRRGGYGYTF
few	TRBD1	TRBV4-1	TRBJ1-5	TGCGCCAGCAGCCAACTGGGGGCAGGGGGTCAGCCCCAGCATTTT	CASSQLGAGGQPQHF
-	-	TRBV28	TRBJ1-1	TGTGCCAGCAGTTTACAGGGGTATGCTTTCTTT	CASSLQGYAFF
-	-	TRBV24-1	TRBJ2-2	TGTGCCACCAGTGATTTCGCGGGGTACACCGGGGAGCTGTTTTTT	CATSDFAGYTGELFF
-	-	TRBV7-9	TRBJ1-4	TGTGCCAGCAGCTTAGGTGGAGTCACTAATGAAAAACTGTTTTTT	CASSLGGVTNEKLFF
-	-	TRBV11-2	TRBJ2-3	TGTGCCAGCAGCTTAGAGGCTCAATATACAGATACGCAGTATTTT	CASSLEAQYTDTQYF
-	-	TRBV7-9	TRBJ2-5	TGTGCCAGCAGCTCCCCCCGCCGGCAAGAGACCCAGTACTTC	CASSSPRRQETQYF
-	-	TRBV7-7	TRBJ2-7	TGTGCTAGCAGCTTATCGGAGGGAAGCTCCTACGAGCAGTACTTC	CASSLSEGSSYEQYF
-	-	TRBV30	TRBJ1-1	TGTGCCTGGAGCCGGCAGGGCGGCACTGAAGCTTTCTTT	CAWSRQGGTEAFF
few	-	TRBV5-1	TRBJ1-5	TGCGCCAGCAGCCACGCAGGGGATCAGCCCCAGCATTTT	CASSHAGDQPQHF
-	-	TRBV28	TRBJ2-2	TGTGCCAGCAGGAATGACTTGACCACCGGGGAGCTGTTTTTT	CASRNDLTTGELFF
-	-	TRBV7-9	TRBJ1-5	TGTGCCAGCAGCAAGGACAACTATCAGCCCCAGCATTTT	CASSKDNYQPQHF
-	TRBD1	TRBV10-3	TRBJ2-1	TGTGCCATCAGTGAGTCGAACAGGGGCTCTATTTCCTACAATGAGCAGTTCTTC	CAISESNRGSISYNEQFF
-	-	TRBV28	TRBJ1-1	TGTGCCAGCACATCACCGGGACTAGAGAACACTGAAGCTTTCTTT	CASTSPGLENTEAFF
-	-	TRBV6-5	TRBJ1-6	TGTGCCAGCAGTTACTCTATTAATTCACCCCTCCACTTT	CASSYSINSPLHF